The rows below give T cell receptor beta chains drawn from one sample of a study of T cells in Graves' hyperthyroidism and ophthalmopathy. MiXCR was run by TCRdb on the multiplex PCR reads, yielding one entry per CDR3 protein. The sample shows 300,000 to 450,000 distinct CDR3 sequences, 15% of them seen only once. The source material was blood. The receptor set was obtained from a woman aged 30 to 39 with Graves' hyperthyroidism. Both conserved end residues are trimmed from each CDR3. Fields, in order: V gene, CDR3 protein.

v_gene: TRBV5-5; CDR3aa: ASTPGPGFNTEAF
v_gene: TRBV27; CDR3aa: ASSDPYRYNEQF
v_gene: TRBV11-2; CDR3aa: ASSSERTGRYGYT
v_gene: TRBV27; CDR3aa: ASTRAGNNQETQY
v_gene: TRBV9; CDR3aa: ASSVGGRIRSRNTGELF
v_gene: TRBV6-5; CDR3aa: ASSYSKQGDYGYT
v_gene: TRBV7-7; CDR3aa: ASSFMRDTGELF
v_gene: TRBV12-3/TRBV12-4; CDR3aa: ASSTGGAGNQPQH
v_gene: TRBV27; CDR3aa: ASSPWTGSYEQY
v_gene: TRBV6-1; CDR3aa: ASSLNGLYNSPLH
v_gene: TRBV5-1; CDR3aa: ASSPEGLAYNEQF
v_gene: TRBV18; CDR3aa: ASSPSGVSYEQY
v_gene: TRBV20-1; CDR3aa: SARLNLQLAHRGQPQH
v_gene: TRBV2; CDR3aa: ASGREGVTDTQY
v_gene: TRBV27; CDR3aa: ASSHTRGIGLYEQY
v_gene: TRBV9; CDR3aa: ASSVGVAGADEKLF
v_gene: TRBV15; CDR3aa: ATSRELVETQY
v_gene: TRBV11-2; CDR3aa: ASSLDHEGWVTDTQY
v_gene: TRBV6-1; CDR3aa: ASRAAISYEQY
v_gene: TRBV4-2; CDR3aa: ASSQDSEAYEQY
v_gene: TRBV19; CDR3aa: ATRPGDSRNEQF
v_gene: TRBV7-2; CDR3aa: ASSLDSSANTGELF
v_gene: TRBV7-3; CDR3aa: ASSLNPTYTQY
v_gene: TRBV20-1; CDR3aa: SARGTGTNKGEQF
v_gene: TRBV30; CDR3aa: AWSLGQKNEKLF
v_gene: TRBV6-1; CDR3aa: ASSFTGTKGDTQY
v_gene: TRBV6-1; CDR3aa: ASSPRRGEQF
v_gene: TRBV7-2; CDR3aa: ASSFSQRSYNEQF
v_gene: TRBV7-2; CDR3aa: ASSSSGRNAEQY
v_gene: TRBV12-3/TRBV12-4; CDR3aa: ASSTGTVFSGANVLT
v_gene: TRBV30; CDR3aa: AWSQGGSQETQY
v_gene: TRBV29-1; CDR3aa: SVGGGNTEAF
v_gene: TRBV28; CDR3aa: ASTQAYNEQF